The present T cell receptor beta chain was sequenced within a study of blood T cell repertoires in COVID-19. The overall study: The United States, Italy and Spain supplied acute and convalescent COVID-19 samples. Nucleic acid was either cDNA or gDNA, and it came from T cells, B-cell-depleted T cells, or PBMCs.

In the authors' methods: Estimates of nucleated cell counts were drawn from the amplification of reference gene primers. The table came from immunoSEQ multiplex PCR; TCRdb's copy has only in-frame clones and leaves some out. The V and J calls and clone size come from that table; D and trimming were worked out from the DNA. The repertoire holds roughly 290,000 clones, with approximately 86% as singletons. CDR1 and CDR2 (germline): SGDLS, YYNGEE. The length of the CDR3 is 15 residues. The V segment lost 1 base and the J segment 6 bases; nucleotides outside the gene matches: 6. The source is a woman in her twenties or thirties who had recovered from COVID-19. Sequencing input: peripheral blood. This chain uses TRBV9 with TRBJ2-2; 7 bases fit TRBD1. CDR3 sequence (DNA): TGTGCCAGCAGCGTAACAGGGGTCGTCCCCGGGGAGCTGTTTTTT. Translation gives CASSVTGVVPGELFF.